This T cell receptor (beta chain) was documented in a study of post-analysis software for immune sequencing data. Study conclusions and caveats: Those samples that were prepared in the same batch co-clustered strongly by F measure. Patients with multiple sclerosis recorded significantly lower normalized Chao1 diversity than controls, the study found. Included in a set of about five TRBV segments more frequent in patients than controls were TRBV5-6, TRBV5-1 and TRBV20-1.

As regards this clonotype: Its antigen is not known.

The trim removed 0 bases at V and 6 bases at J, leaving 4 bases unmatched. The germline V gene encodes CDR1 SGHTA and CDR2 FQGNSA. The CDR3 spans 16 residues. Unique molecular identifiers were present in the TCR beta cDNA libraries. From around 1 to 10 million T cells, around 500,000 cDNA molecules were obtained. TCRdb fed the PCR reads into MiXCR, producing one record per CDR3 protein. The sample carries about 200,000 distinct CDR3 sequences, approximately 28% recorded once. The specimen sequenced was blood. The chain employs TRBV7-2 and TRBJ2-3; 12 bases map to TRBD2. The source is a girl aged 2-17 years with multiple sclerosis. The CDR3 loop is CASSLARLAGVDTQYF. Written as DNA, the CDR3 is TGTGCCAGCAGCTTAGCGCGACTAGCGGGAGTGGATACGCAGTATTTT.